This TCR beta chain was recovered during a study of CD8 T cells in ankylosing spondylitis. Study results and caveats: Reactive arthritis synovial fluid and blood were previously reported to contain some motif variants. A TCR beta motif of 7 to 9 highly homologous variants seemed to mark ankylosing spondylitis blood.

As concerns this clonotype: Its antigen is unidentified.

The CDR3 is 12 amino acids. J was trimmed by 3 bases and V by 5 bases; bases with no gene match: 2. CDR1 DFQATT and CDR2 SNEGSKA come from the germline V gene (reference sequence). Making use of molecular barcodes, quantitative 5'-RACE generated TCR beta libraries. One entry per CDR3 protein, called by TCRdb with MiXCR from the 5' RACE reads. The sample has more than 150,000 distinct CDR3 sequences, around 13% seen once. The source of this sequence is a male donor with ankylosing spondylitis or in good health (not recorded which). The J gene is TRBJ2-3, the V gene TRBV20-1; 7 bases agree with TRBD2. The sequencing sample was made of blood, either unsorted or a sorted T cell fraction (not recorded which). The CDR3 is CSAPAGTDTQYF. CDR3 DNA: TGCAGTGCTCCAGCGGGAACAGATACGCAGTATTTT.